Described below is a single T cell receptor (beta chain) sequence and its context. Its antigen is still unknown. Generated by immunoSEQ multiplex PCR, the TCRdb table keeps only in-frame clones and is missing some. The table records about 78,000 clones, around 86% of them present only once. The source of the sample is a study of radiotherapy plus CTLA-4 blockade in lung cancer. Background on the study: For 15% to 20% of patients, objective responses occurred, and approximately 33% had disease control. Overall study results and limits: In blood, early T cell clone dynamics reportedly predicted response best, together with interferon-beta. In blood, tumor-derived TCR clones expanded after radiotherapy plus ipilimumab.

People whose metastatic non-small-cell lung cancer was chemo-refractory got focal radiation along with CTLA-4 blockade by ipilimumab. The CDR3 runs 13 residues. V lost 6 bases to trimming and J lost 7 bases; unmatched junction nucleotides: 7. Looked up from germline, CDR1 is KGHSH and CDR2 is LQKENI. This sample comprised peripheral blood, obtained from a patient treated with radiotherapy plus ipilimumab. The chain links TRBV18 to TRBJ1-1, with TRBD1 matching over 8 bases. This receptor was identified in a human donor with non-small cell lung cancer who had stable disease on radiotherapy plus ipilimumab. The DNA of the CDR3 is TGTGCCAGCTCCACAAAACAGGGGGGTGAAGCTTTCTTT. This gives the protein CASSTKQGGEAFF.